The T cell receptor (beta chain) described here comes from a study of lymphopenia after photon versus proton radiotherapy. Findings and caveats of the study: A bigger post-nadir fall in TCR diversity correlated inversely with survival time in deceased patients.

Trimming stripped 5 bases from V and 8 bases from J, with 24 bases between. The CDR3 has 16 amino acids. Germline V gene sequence: CDR1 SGHVS, CDR2 FQNEAQ. Of note for this clone: As yet, its antigen is unknown.

The repertoire was sequenced with immunoSEQ multiplex PCR; TCRdb's copy has only in-frame clones and lacks some. This table holds around 66,000 clones, 75% to 90% found once. The gene calls are TRBV7-8 and TRBJ1-2, with a tentative D call TRBD1 (5 bases). This sequence originates from a man aged 35 to 55 with gastric cancer. Sample: peripheral blood, taken from a patient treated with photon-based radiotherapy. The CDR3 sequence: CASSPREGLLGGGYTF. In DNA form, the CDR3 reads TGTGCCAGCAGCCCCCGGGAGGGGCTCCTCGGGGGGGGCTACACCTTC.